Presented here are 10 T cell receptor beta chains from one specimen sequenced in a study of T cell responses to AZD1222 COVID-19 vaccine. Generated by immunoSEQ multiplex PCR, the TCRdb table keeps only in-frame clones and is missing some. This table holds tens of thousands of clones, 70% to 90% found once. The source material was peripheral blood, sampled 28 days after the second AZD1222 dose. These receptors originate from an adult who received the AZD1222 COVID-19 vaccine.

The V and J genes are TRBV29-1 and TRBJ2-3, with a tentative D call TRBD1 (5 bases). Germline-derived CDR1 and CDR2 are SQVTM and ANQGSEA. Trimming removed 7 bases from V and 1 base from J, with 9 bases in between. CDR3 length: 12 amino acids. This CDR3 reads CSAQTGTDTQYF. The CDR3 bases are TGCAGCGCGCAGACAGGCACAGATACGCAGTATTTT.

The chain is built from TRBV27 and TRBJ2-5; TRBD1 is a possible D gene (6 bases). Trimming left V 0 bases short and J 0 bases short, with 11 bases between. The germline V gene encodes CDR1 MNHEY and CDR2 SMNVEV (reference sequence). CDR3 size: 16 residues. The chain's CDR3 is CASSLSAGDYQETQYF. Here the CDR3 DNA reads TGTGCCAGCAGTTTATCTGCAGGGGATTACCAAGAGACCCAGTACTTC.

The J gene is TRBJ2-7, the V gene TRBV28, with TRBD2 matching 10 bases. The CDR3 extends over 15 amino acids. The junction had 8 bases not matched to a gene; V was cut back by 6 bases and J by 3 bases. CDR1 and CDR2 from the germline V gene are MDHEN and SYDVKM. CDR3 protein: CASRLSGGPGYEQYF. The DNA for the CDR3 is TGTGCCAGCAGGCTTAGCGGGGGGCCGGGCTACGAGCAGTACTTC.

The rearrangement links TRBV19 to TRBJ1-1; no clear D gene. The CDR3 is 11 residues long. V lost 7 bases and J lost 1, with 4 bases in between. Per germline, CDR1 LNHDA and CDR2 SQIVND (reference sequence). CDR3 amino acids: CASTKNTEAFF. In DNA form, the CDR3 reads TGTGCCAGTACCAAGAACACTGAAGCTTTCTTT.

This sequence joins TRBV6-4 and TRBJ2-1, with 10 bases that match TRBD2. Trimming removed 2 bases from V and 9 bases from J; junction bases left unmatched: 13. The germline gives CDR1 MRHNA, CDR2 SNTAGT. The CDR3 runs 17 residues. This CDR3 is CASSDGDLAGAGGEQFF. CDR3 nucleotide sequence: TGTGCCAGCAGTGACGGGGACCTAGCGGGAGCGGGGGGTGAGCAGTTCTTC.

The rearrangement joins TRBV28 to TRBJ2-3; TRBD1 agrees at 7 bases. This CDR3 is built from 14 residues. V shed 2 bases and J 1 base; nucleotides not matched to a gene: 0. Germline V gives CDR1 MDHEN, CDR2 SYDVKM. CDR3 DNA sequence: TGTGCCAGCAGTTTAGACAGGGGCACAGATACGCAGTATTTT. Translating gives CASSLDRGTDTQYF.

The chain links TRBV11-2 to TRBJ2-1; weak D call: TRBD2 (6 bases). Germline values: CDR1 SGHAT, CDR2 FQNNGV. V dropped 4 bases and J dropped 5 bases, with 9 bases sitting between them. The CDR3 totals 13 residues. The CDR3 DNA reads TGTGCCAGCAGCTCATTAGCGGACAATGAGCAGTTCTTC. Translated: CASSSLADNEQFF.

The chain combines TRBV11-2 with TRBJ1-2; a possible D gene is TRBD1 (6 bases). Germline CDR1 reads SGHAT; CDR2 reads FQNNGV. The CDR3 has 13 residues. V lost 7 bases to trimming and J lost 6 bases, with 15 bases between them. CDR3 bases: TGTGCCAGCAAGGCCGGGGGGCGGGATGGCTACACCTTC. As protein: CASKAGGRDGYTF.

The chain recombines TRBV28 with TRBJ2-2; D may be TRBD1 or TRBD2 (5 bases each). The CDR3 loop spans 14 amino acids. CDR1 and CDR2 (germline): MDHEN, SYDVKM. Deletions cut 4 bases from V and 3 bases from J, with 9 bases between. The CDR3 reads CASSWGRYTGELFF. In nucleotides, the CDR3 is TGTGCCAGCAGTTGGGGGAGATACACCGGGGAGCTGTTTTTT. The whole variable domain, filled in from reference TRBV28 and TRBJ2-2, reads DVKVTQSSRYLVKRTGEKVFLECVQDMDHENMFWYRQDPGLGLRLIYFSYDVKMKEKGDIPEGYSVSREKKERFSLILESASTNQTSMYLCASSWGRYTGELFFGEGSRLTVL.

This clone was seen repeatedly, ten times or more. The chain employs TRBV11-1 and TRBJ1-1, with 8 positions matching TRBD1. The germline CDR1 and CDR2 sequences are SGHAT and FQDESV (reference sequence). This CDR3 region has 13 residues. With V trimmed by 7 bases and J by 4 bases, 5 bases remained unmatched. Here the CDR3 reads CASNRGQGTEAFF. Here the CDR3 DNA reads TGTGCCAGCAACCGAGGACAGGGCACTGAAGCTTTCTTT.